What follows are 19 T cell receptor beta chains derived from one specimen sequenced in a study of cytomegalovirus exposure and HLA in healthy donors. With 60 Vbeta and 13 Jbeta primers, the PCR was carried out. The assay was immunoSEQ multiplex PCR, and TCRdb's table has in-frame clones only and misses some. Of about 170,000 clones in the sample, 75% to 85% were seen once. The source material was PBMCs. The receptors here all came from a woman younger than 35 in good health and CMV-seronegative.

The chain combines TRBV7-9 with TRBJ1-1, with a possible D match to TRBD1 (6 bases). The V end was cut by 1 base, the J end by 2 bases, with 17 bases between. CDR3 length: 17 amino acids. The germline gives CDR1 SEHNR, CDR2 FQNEAQ (reference sequence). Here the CDR3 DNA reads TGTGCCAGCAGCTTAGGTTTTGGGGCAGGGGAAAACACTGAAGCTTTCTTT. Translation: CASSLGFGAGENTEAFF.

The chain is built from TRBV18 and TRBJ2-1; 9 bases fit TRBD2. Germline-derived CDR1 and CDR2 are KGHSH and LQKENI. This CDR3 spans 15 amino acids. The trim removed 8 bases at V and 2 bases at J, leaving 7 bases unmatched. CDR3 sequence: CASRTGLATYNEQFF. The CDR3 region has the DNA TGTGCCAGCCGAACGGGACTAGCAACCTACAATGAGCAGTTCTTC.

V and J are TRBV4-2 and TRBJ1-2, with D uncertain. This CDR3 is built from 14 residues. Germline values: CDR1 LGHNA, CDR2 YNFKEQ. Trimming shortened V by 1 base and J by 2 bases, and 8 bases separated the two germline ends. The chain's CDR3 is CASSQAGGNYGYTF. The CDR3 DNA reads as TGTGCCAGCAGCCAAGCGGGAGGGAACTATGGCTACACCTTC.

This clone was seen more than once but under ten times. CDR3 nucleotide sequence: TGCGCCAGCAGCCGGACAGGGCCGCACAATGAGCAGTTCTTC. This gives the protein CASSRTGPHNEQFF. The V gene is TRBV5-1, the J gene TRBJ2-1, with TRBD1 identical over 8 bases. The germline CDR1 and CDR2 sequences are SGHRS and YFSETQ. This CDR3 is built from 14 residues. The J segment lost 5 bases and the V segment lost 4 bases, leaving 5 bases of the junction unmatched.

The chain combines TRBV20-1 with TRBJ1-2; a weak D match, TRBD1 (6 bases). V was trimmed by 8 bases and J by 6 bases, leaving 13 bases between them. The CDR3 is 11 amino acids. Germline CDR1 DFQATT, CDR2 SNEGSKA (reference sequence). CDR3 in amino acids: CSPRGGHGYTF. The CDR3 nucleotides read TGCAGTCCAAGGGGGGGGCATGGCTACACCTTC.

The J gene is TRBJ1-2, the V gene TRBV10-3; the D gene is possibly TRBD1 (5 bases). This CDR3 has 15 amino acids. V lost 0 bases to trimming and J lost 2 bases, with 10 bases between them. Germline-derived CDR1 and CDR2 are ENHRY and SYGVKD. As DNA, the CDR3 is TGTGCCATCAGTGAGTCGGAACAGGCAAACTATGGCTACACCTTC. Translation: CAISESEQANYGYTF.

V usage is TRBV29-1 and J usage is TRBJ1-1; D is possibly TRBD1 (5 bases). V lost 3 bases and J 7 bases, leaving 9 bases between the germline ends. Germline CDR1 is SQVTM and CDR2 is ANQGSEA. The CDR3 has 11 residues. The CDR3 is CSVDRELEAFF. CDR3 sequence (DNA): TGCAGCGTTGACAGGGAACTTGAAGCTTTCTTT. The variable domain in full, with the rest retrieved from reference TRBV29-1 and TRBJ1-1, is SAVISQKPSRDICQRGTSLTIQCQVDSQVTMMFWYRQQPGQSLTLIATANQGSEATYESGFVIDKFPISRPNLTFSTLTVSNMSPEDSSIYLCSVDRELEAFFGQGTRLTVV.

The gene calls are TRBV7-6 and TRBJ1-1; weak D call: TRBD1 (5 bases). This CDR3 is built from 15 residues. Trimming took 0 bases from V and 5 from J, leaving 13 bases between them. Germline-derived CDR1 and CDR2 are SGHVS and FNYEAQ. The CDR3 reads CASSLAGGIGTEAFF. CDR3 sequence (DNA): TGTGCCAGCAGCTTAGCGGGGGGGATCGGGACTGAAGCTTTCTTT.

The V call is TRBV7-6, the J call TRBJ2-5, with 14 bases that match TRBD2. Germline CDR1 reads SGHVS; CDR2 reads FNYEAQ. The trim removed 5 bases at V and 5 bases at J, leaving 4 bases unmatched. The CDR3 covers 15 residues. The CDR3 nucleotides read TGTGCCAGCAGCCTGCGGACTAGCGGGGGGGAGACCCAGTACTTC. Protein sequence: CASSLRTSGGETQYF.

This chain links TRBV5-1 with TRBJ1-2; the match to TRBD1 covers 8 bases. Germline-derived CDR1 and CDR2 are SGHRS and YFSETQ. There are 14 residues in the CDR3. The V gene end was trimmed by 0 bases and the J gene end by 4 bases; junction bases not matched to a gene: 2. DNA of the CDR3: TGCGCCAGCAGCTTGGGACAGGGGAGCTATGGCTACACCTTC. It specifies CASSLGQGSYGYTF. The full variable domain, rest sourced from reference TRBV5-1 and TRBJ1-2, is KAGVTQTPRYLIKTRGQQVTLSCSPISGHRSVSWYQQTPGQGLQFLFEYFSETQRNKGNFPGRFSGRQFSNSRSEMNVSTLELGDSALYLCASSLGQGSYGYTFGSGTRLTVV.

The chain is built from TRBV7-9 and TRBJ2-1; D ambiguous. Germline V gene sequence: CDR1 SEHNR, CDR2 FQNEAQ (reference sequence). CDR3 size: 17 residues. V was shortened by 6 bases and J by 6 bases, with 24 bases between the two germline ends. The CDR3 spells CASSSGRFTETGNEQFF. The CDR3 nucleotides are TGTGCCAGCAGTTCTGGGCGTTTTACGGAAACCGGCAATGAGCAGTTCTTC.

This clone was seen just once. The chain combines TRBV25-1 with TRBJ2-3; TRBD2 might be the D (6 bases). The germline V and J ends were trimmed by 1 base and 0 bases, with 11 bases remaining between them. Germline V gene data show CDR1 as MGHDK and CDR2 as SYGVNS. The CDR3 sequence is 16 residues long. CDR3 loop: CASSEFAGISTDTQYF. The CDR3 DNA reads TGTGCCAGCAGTGAATTTGCGGGAATTAGCACAGATACGCAGTATTTT. Looking up the rest from reference TRBV25-1 and TRBJ2-3 gives the full variable domain: EADIYQTPRYLVIGTGKKITLECSQTMGHDKMYWYQQDPGMELHLIHYSYGVNSTEKGDLSSESTVSRIRTEHFPLTLESARPSHTSQYLCASSEFAGISTDTQYFGPGTRLTVL.

The chain combines TRBV6-1 with TRBJ2-5, with no clear D. The J call is uncertain, as TRBJ2-7 better fits the DNA end. Germline V gene sequence: CDR1 MNHNS, CDR2 SASEGT. This CDR3 comprises 12 residues. This chain's CDR3 is CASRRRSYEQYF. The CDR3 DNA reads TGTGCCAGCAGGCGCAGGTCCTACGAGCAGTACTTC.

This chain connects TRBV29-1 to TRBJ1-2; perhaps TRBD1 as D (5 bases). The germline gives CDR1 SQVTM, CDR2 ANQGSEA. This CDR3 spans 14 amino acids. V was clipped by 4 bases and J by 0 bases, with 12 bases between them. This CDR3 is CSVVTARANYGYTF. DNA of the CDR3: TGCAGCGTTGTGACAGCACGAGCTAACTATGGCTACACCTTC.

The chain combines TRBV5-1 with TRBJ2-1, with TRBD2 matching 14 bases. Losses at the gene ends were 4 bases for V and 9 bases for J; bases not matched to a gene: 18. Germline CDR1 is SGHRS and CDR2 is YFSETQ. This CDR3 is built from 19 residues. The CDR3 DNA sequence: TGCGCCAGCAGCGCCCGACCGACTAGCGGGAGGGCCGTGGGGGGTGAGCAGTTCTTC. Translating it yields CASSARPTSGRAVGGEQFF.

This chain uses TRBV4-1 with TRBJ2-3; D uncertain. Germline V gene sequence: CDR1 MGHRA, CDR2 YSYEKL. The CDR3 has 15 amino acids. V lost 0 bases and J 7 bases, leaving 14 bases between the germline ends. In DNA, the CDR3 is TGCGCCAGCAGCCAAGATTTGTTTGTTTCAAATACGCAGTATTTT. Translated: CASSQDLFVSNTQYF.

V and J are TRBV6-5 and TRBJ2-7; possible D gene TRBD1, 7 bases. The CDR3 is 15 amino acids. The ends were cut back, 9 bases at V and 4 bases at J, with 22 bases in the middle. CDR1 and CDR2 from the germline V gene are MNHEY and SVGAGI. The CDR3 DNA is TGTGCCAGTAGAGGGGGGAGGACAGGAGGTTACGAGCAGTACTTC. Encoded protein: CASRGGRTGGYEQYF.

The sample holds a few counts of this clone. The chain carries TRBV6-1 and TRBJ2-3; 7 bases align to TRBD2. J was trimmed by 6 bases and V by 7 bases; bases with no gene match: 10. The CDR3 covers 14 residues. Germline V gene data show CDR1 as MNHNS and CDR2 as SASEGT. For the CDR3, the DNA is TGTGCCAGCACCCCGGACCCAGCGGGGGATACGCAGTATTTT. The encoded protein is CASTPDPAGDTQYF.

The rearrangement joins TRBV5-1 to TRBJ1-2; D may be TRBD1 (6 bases). The CDR3 is 12 amino acids. Germline-derived CDR1 and CDR2 are SGHRS and YFSETQ. The germline V and J ends were trimmed by 0 bases and 8 bases, with 8 bases remaining between them. The CDR3 loop is CASSLAGEGYTF. The DNA of the CDR3 is TGCGCCAGCAGCTTGGCAGGGGAAGGCTACACCTTC.